These 29 T cell receptor beta chains were sequenced from one sample in a study of cytomegalovirus exposure and HLA in healthy donors. Vbeta (60) and Jbeta (13) primers were used in the PCR. Clones were sequenced by immunoSEQ multiplex PCR, and TCRdb holds only the in-frame ones, with some missing. The data hold more than 110,000 clones, with 75% to 80% observed a single time. The sample was PBMCs. Receptor source: a male donor in good health and CMV-seronegative.

The chain couples TRBV7-9 to TRBJ2-7; 7 nucleotides agree with TRBD1. CDR3 size: 14 residues. Unmatched junction bases numbered 2, after V lost 2 bases and J lost 1 base. From germline, CDR1 is SEHNR and CDR2 FQNEAQ (reference sequence). For the CDR3, the DNA is TGTGCCAGCAGCTTACGACAGGGTTCCTACGAGCAGTACTTC. Protein sequence: CASSLRQGSYEQYF.

The J gene is TRBJ2-1, the V gene TRBV4-1; 13 nucleotides line up with TRBD2. Germline V gives CDR1 MGHRA, CDR2 YSYEKL. The CDR3 totals 15 residues. V was clipped by 4 bases and J by 4 bases; unmatched bases: 1. CDR3 region: CASSRLAGGYNEQFF. The CDR3 nucleotides are TGCGCCAGCAGCCGACTAGCGGGGGGATACAATGAGCAGTTCTTC.

The chain recombines TRBV7-9 with TRBJ1-3; weak D call: TRBD2 (5 bases). The J call is uncertain, as TRBJ2-2 better fits the DNA end. CDR3 length equals 14 residues. The germline CDR1 and CDR2 sequences are SEHNR and FQNEAQ (reference sequence). CDR3 protein: CASSLGEGTGELFF. CDR3 in DNA: TGTGCCAGCAGCTTAGGAGAGGGCACCGGGGAGCTGTTTTTT.

The chain employs TRBV18 and TRBJ1-5, with TRBD1 matching 12 bases. With 3 bases clipped from V and 7 bases from J, the junction kept 4 bases outside the gene matches. Germline V gives CDR1 KGHSH, CDR2 LQKENI. There are 15 residues in the CDR3. The CDR3 bases are TGTGCCAGCTCACCTCCGGGACAGGGGGCACAGCCCCAGCATTTT. Protein: CASSPPGQGAQPQHF. Looking up the rest from reference TRBV18 and TRBJ1-5 gives the full variable domain: NAGVMQNPRHLVRRRGQEARLRCSPMKGHSHVYWYRQLPEEGLKFMVYLQKENIIDESGMPKERFSAEFPKEGPSILRIQQVVRGDSAAYFCASSPPGQGAQPQHFGDGTRLSIL.

The J gene is TRBJ2-7, the V gene TRBV28; 11 bases fit TRBD2. CDR3 length equals 16 residues. The ends lost 6 bases at V and 1 base at J; junction bases unmatched: 8. Germline V gene data show CDR1 as MDHEN and CDR2 as SYDVKM. The chain's CDR3 is CASRVEGLADSYEQYF. The CDR3 DNA follows: TGTGCCAGCAGGGTGGAGGGACTAGCGGATTCCTACGAGCAGTACTTC.

The chain combines TRBV29-1 with TRBJ2-5, with TRBD1 identical over 9 bases. There are 12 residues in the CDR3. Germline V lookup: CDR1 SQVTM, CDR2 ANQGSEA. The V gene end was trimmed by 5 bases and the J gene end by 4 bases; junction bases not matched to a gene: 2. The CDR3 reads CSVRTGVETQYF. CDR3 DNA: TGCAGCGTTCGGACAGGGGTAGAGACCCAGTACTTC.

The chain carries TRBV25-1 and TRBJ2-7; a possible D gene is TRBD1 (6 bases). V lost 2 bases, J lost 2 bases, and 7 bases lay in between. The V gene's germline CDR1 is MGHDK and CDR2 SYGVNS. The CDR3 has 13 amino acids. Here the CDR3 DNA reads TGTGCCAGCAGTGAAACAGGGACCTACGAGCAGTACTTC. This translates into CASSETGTYEQYF.

The chain employs TRBV19 and TRBJ1-6; 9 positions match TRBD1. The ends lost 6 bases at V and 5 bases at J; junction bases unmatched: 5. The CDR3 has 15 amino acids. Germline V CDR1 and CDR2: LNHDA, SQIVND (reference sequence). CDR3: CASRETGGNNSPLHF. CDR3 bases: TGTGCCAGTAGAGAGACAGGGGGAAATAATTCACCCCTCCACTTT. The whole variable domain, filled in from reference TRBV19 and TRBJ1-6, reads DGGITQSPKYLFRKEGQNVTLSCEQNLNHDAMYWYRQDPGQGLRLIYYSQIVNDFQKGDIAEGYSVSREKKESFPLTVTSAQKNPTAFYLCASRETGGNNSPLHFGNGTRLTVT.

This chain links TRBV27 with TRBJ2-5; TRBD2 matches at 8 bases. Unmatched junction bases numbered 7, after V lost 4 bases and J lost 3 bases. Germline loops: CDR1 MNHEY, CDR2 SMNVEV (reference sequence). The CDR3 totals 15 residues. CDR3 nucleotides: TGTGCCAGCAGTTCCCATCCAGCGGGAGAAGAGACCCAGTACTTC. Translating gives CASSSHPAGEETQYF.

V and J are TRBV19 and TRBJ1-2; D possibly corresponds to TRBD1 (6 bases). Trimming took off 7 bases at V and 5 bases at J, with 8 bases between the two ends. CDR3 length equals 11 residues. Germline V CDR1 and CDR2: LNHDA, SQIVND (reference sequence). The CDR3 nucleotides read TGTGCCAGTACTCAGGGGTATGGCTACACCTTC. This codes for CASTQGYGYTF.

The V and J genes are TRBV11-2 and TRBJ1-1; no clear D. The V end was cut by 5 bases, the J end by 7 bases, with 8 bases between. CDR3 length: 11 amino acids. Germline CDR1 SGHAT, CDR2 FQNNGV. This chain's CDR3 is CASSPPLEAFF. The CDR3, as DNA: TGTGCCAGCAGCCCACCACTTGAAGCTTTCTTT.

The chain carries TRBV5-1 and TRBJ2-1; 7 bases are a match to TRBD1. Germline V gene sequence: CDR1 SGHRS, CDR2 YFSETQ. The length of the CDR3 is 14 residues. J lost 5 bases, V lost 4 bases, and 6 bases had no gene match. CDR3 bases: TGCGCCAGCAGCACCTCTACAGGGGACAATGAGCAGTTCTTC. Protein product: CASSTSTGDNEQFF.

As concerns this clone: One end of the junction fails to match germline, which may point to a read error. The V gene is TRBV7-9, the J gene TRBJ1-1; TRBD1 aligns across 10 bases. The CDR3 spans 14 residues. CDR1 is SEHNR and CDR2 is FQNEAQ in the germline V gene (reference sequence). The CDR3 nucleotides are TGTTCCAGCAGCCAGGGACAGGGGACGGCTGAAGCTTTCTTT. It encodes CSSSQGQGTAEAFF.

The V call is TRBV28, the J call TRBJ1-2, with 9 bases aligning to TRBD1. V lost 11 bases to trimming and J lost 6 bases; unmatched junction nucleotides: 19. CDR1 is MDHEN and CDR2 is SYDVKM in the germline V gene. The CDR3 is 16 residues long. The DNA for the CDR3 is TGTGCCTCCCGCGGGACAGGGAAGGGTTGGTCGGATGGCTACACCTTC. This gives the protein CASRGTGKGWSDGYTF.

This sequence joins TRBV4-1 and TRBJ1-1, with D possibly being TRBD1 (5 bases). This CDR3 region has 13 residues. Germline assignment: CDR1 MGHRA and CDR2 YSYEKL. Trimming stripped 1 base from V and 5 bases from J, with 8 bases between. CDR3 bases: TGCGCCAGCAGCCAAGGCCGGGGGACTGAAGCTTTCTTT. It codes for CASSQGRGTEAFF.

This clone was observed a handful of times. The chain's CDR3 is CASSQDPSSGSFPLYEQYF. CDR3 nucleotides: TGTGCCAGCAGCCAAGATCCTAGTAGCGGGAGTTTTCCTTTGTACGAGCAGTACTTC. The chain uses TRBV14 and TRBJ2-7, with TRBD2 identical over 9 bases. Germline-derived CDR1 and CDR2 are SGHDN and FVKESK. V was clipped by 0 bases and J by 4 bases; unmatched bases: 16. The CDR3 is 19 amino acids.

This chain joins TRBV18 and TRBJ1-3, with 8 bases fitting TRBD1. The CDR3 length is 16 residues. Germline CDR1 reads KGHSH; CDR2 reads LQKENI. Germline trimming cut 0 bases from V and 3 bases from J; bases unmatched to any gene: 4. The CDR3 DNA is TGTGCCAGCTCACCACCGACAGGGGTATATGGAAACACCATATATTTT. Protein: CASSPPTGVYGNTIYF.

The chain joins TRBV5-4 to TRBJ2-1, with 14 nucleotides matching TRBD2. CDR1 SGHNT and CDR2 YYREEE come from the germline V gene (reference sequence). There are 15 residues in the CDR3. Germline trimming cut 4 bases from V and 7 bases from J; bases unmatched to any gene: 4. The CDR3 reads CASSLGLAGVNEQFF. In DNA form, the CDR3 reads TGTGCCAGCAGCCTGGGACTAGCGGGAGTGAATGAGCAGTTCTTC.

The count of this clone is one. The chain links TRBV21-1 to TRBJ1-4; the table's D call TRBD1 went unverified against the DNA. TRBV21-1 is annotated as a pseudogene. The CDR3 totals 17 residues. CDR3 amino acids: CASSRDRGYATNEKLFF. The CDR3 nucleotides read TGTGCCAGCAGCCGGGACAGGGGATATGCAACTAATGAAAAACTGTTTTTT.

This chain joins TRBV5-4 and TRBJ2-3; D is ambiguous. V shed 6 bases and J shed 2 bases, with 13 bases lying between them. This CDR3 has 14 amino acids. Germline CDR1 and CDR2: SGHNT and YYREEE (reference sequence). The CDR3 region is CASTSGRATDTQYF. The CDR3 DNA follows: TGTGCCAGCACCAGTGGGCGAGCCACAGATACGCAGTATTTT.

This chain connects TRBV9 to TRBJ1-5, with 8 bases fitting TRBD1. The V segment lost 4 bases and the J segment 3 bases; nucleotides outside the gene matches: 6. This CDR3 is 15 amino acids long. CDR1 and CDR2 (germline): SGDLS, YYNGEE. The CDR3 sequence is CASSPGTGTNQPQHF. CDR3 DNA sequence: TGTGCCAGCAGCCCAGGGACAGGAACCAATCAGCCCCAGCATTTT.

Here the CDR3 reads CASSRGASELQETQYF. The CDR3 DNA reads as TGTGCCAGCAGCCGAGGGGCTAGCGAGCTACAAGAGACCCAGTACTTC. The genes are TRBV4-2 and TRBJ2-5; D perhaps matches TRBD2 (6 bases). V was pared by 4 bases and J by 2 bases, with 17 bases between. CDR3 length equals 16 residues. Germline assignment: CDR1 LGHNA and CDR2 YNFKEQ.

This rearrangement joins TRBV4-2 to TRBJ1-1; tentative D call: TRBD1 (6 bases). V lost 4 bases, J lost 8 bases, and 8 bases lay in between. The CDR3 covers 11 residues. Germline loops: CDR1 LGHNA, CDR2 YNFKEQ. Here the CDR3 DNA reads TGTGCCAGCAGCCGAGGGACAGAAGCTTTCTTT. This encodes CASSRGTEAFF.

J is TRBJ1-5 and V is TRBV7-2; D uncertain. The CDR3 covers 16 residues. The V end lost 5 bases, the J end lost 0 bases, and 14 bases lay between the germline ends. Germline values: CDR1 SGHTA, CDR2 FQGNSA. This chain's CDR3 is CASSPSAQYSNQPQHF. In nucleotides, the CDR3 is TGTGCCAGCAGCCCGTCTGCACAGTATAGCAATCAGCCCCAGCATTTT. Variable domain in full (rest from reference TRBV7-2 and TRBJ1-5): GAGVSQSPSNKVTEKGKDVELRCDPISGHTALYWYRQSLGQGLEFLIYFQGNSAPDKSGLPSDRFSAERTGGSVSTLTIQRTQQEDSAVYLCASSPSAQYSNQPQHFGDGTRLSIL.

The J gene is TRBJ1-4, the V gene TRBV7-6; 10 bases map to TRBD1. The germline gives CDR1 SGHVS, CDR2 FNYEAQ. The CDR3 loop spans 14 amino acids. Trimming removed 7 bases from V and 7 bases from J; junction bases left unmatched: 6. For the CDR3, the DNA is TGTGCCAGCACCAGACAGGGGGCCTTTGAAAAACTGTTTTTT. Residues: CASTRQGAFEKLFF.

The genes are TRBV4-3 and TRBJ1-1; the D gene is possibly TRBD1 (6 bases). V was pared by 8 bases and J by 1 base, with 23 bases between. Germline V gene lookup returns CDR1 LGHNA and CDR2 YSLEER. The CDR3 consists of 17 residues. In nucleotides, the CDR3 is TGCGCCAGCGGCCGCCTCTCCCCCCCGACAGGGAACACTGAAGCTTTCTTT. Protein product: CASGRLSPPTGNTEAFF.

The chain recombines TRBV7-9 with TRBJ2-1; a possible D gene is TRBD1 (6 bases). V was pared by 7 bases and J by 10 bases, with 32 bases between. The CDR3 extends over 18 amino acids. Germline CDR1 reads SEHNR; CDR2 reads FQNEAQ (reference sequence). The DNA for the CDR3 is TGTGCCAGCACCACGTGGGCGGCTCAGGGTTTTGGGGGCCGAGAGCAGTTCTTC. As protein: CASTTWAAQGFGGREQFF.

The chain combines TRBV10-2 with TRBJ1-5, with D hard to call. Per the germline V gene, CDR1 is WSHSY and CDR2 is SAAADI. Trimming cost V 2 bases and J 9 bases, with 8 bases left between them. The CDR3 runs to 12 residues. The CDR3 region is CASSETEPPQHF. CDR3 bases: TGCGCCAGCAGTGAGACTGAGCCGCCCCAGCATTTT.

The rearrangement uses TRBV19 and TRBJ1-5, with D possibly being TRBD1 (6 bases). Trimming removed 3 bases from V and 1 base from J, with 19 bases in between. This CDR3 is built from 18 residues. Germline V gene lookup returns CDR1 LNHDA and CDR2 SQIVND (reference sequence). DNA of the CDR3: TGTGCCAGTAGTATTGCTCCGGGACCCAGGGGAAGCAATCAGCCCCAGCATTTT. It is translated as CASSIAPGPRGSNQPQHF. Complete variable domain (other parts from reference TRBV19 and TRBJ1-5): DGGITQSPKYLFRKEGQNVTLSCEQNLNHDAMYWYRQDPGQGLRLIYYSQIVNDFQKGDIAEGYSVSREKKESFPLTVTSAQKNPTAFYLCASSIAPGPRGSNQPQHFGDGTRLSIL.